Following are 14 T cell receptor beta chains from one sample sequenced in a study of technical replicates of blood from a few donors. Clones were read by immunoSEQ multiplex PCR, and TCRdb kept only the in-frame ones, dropping some. The top ten clones hold about 4.7% of a sample with about 66,000 clones, roughly 90% of them seen once. Material for sequencing was PBMCs. The receptors originated from a human donor in good health. Some clones in this sample may be carry-over from other donors' samples.

CDR3 nucleotide sequence: TGCGCCAGCAGTGCGGGGACAGTAGTATATAGCAATCAGCCCCAGCATTTT. This gives the protein CASSAGTVVYSNQPQHF. V is TRBV10-2 and J is TRBJ1-5; 7 bases map to TRBD1. The J segment lost 0 bases and the V segment lost 4 bases, leaving 9 bases of the junction unmatched. CDR3 length equals 17 residues. The V gene's germline CDR1 is WSHSY and CDR2 SAAADI.

This chain links TRBV5-1 with TRBJ2-5; tentatively, D is TRBD1 (6 bases). CDR1 and CDR2 (germline): SGHRS, YFSETQ. This CDR3 has 15 residues. Deletions cut 4 bases from V and 3 bases from J, with 16 bases between. The CDR3 reads CASSKGDGRKETQYF. In DNA, the CDR3 is TGCGCCAGCAGCAAGGGGGACGGACGTAAAGAGACCCAGTACTTC.

V gene TRBV21-1 combines with J gene TRBJ2-4; the D segment call TRBD2 is taken from the table without a DNA check. TRBV21-1 is a pseudogene. The CDR3 has 19 amino acids. This CDR3 is CASSKGVSGRAEAKNIQYF. In DNA, the CDR3 is TGTGCCAGCAGCAAAGGGGTTAGCGGGAGGGCAGAGGCCAAAAACATTCAGTACTTC.

The rearrangement joins TRBV4-3 to TRBJ2-5; D might be TRBD2 (5 bases). CDR3 length equals 15 residues. The ends were cut back, 4 bases at V and 7 bases at J, with 19 bases in the middle. The germline CDR1 and CDR2 sequences are LGHNA and YSLEER. The CDR3 DNA follows: TGCGCCAGCAGCCGATCGACTGGGTACGGGGTGACCCAGTACTTC. This sequence encodes CASSRSTGYGVTQYF.

The V and J genes are TRBV5-6 and TRBJ2-2, with D unclear. This CDR3 region has 17 residues. Per the germline V gene, CDR1 is SGHDT and CDR2 is YYEEEE. V dropped 1 base and J dropped 8 bases, with 21 bases sitting between them. The chain's CDR3 is CASSLRVGSPTAGELFF. For the CDR3, the DNA is TGTGCCAGCAGCTTGCGCGTTGGTAGCCCAACTGCGGGGGAGCTGTTTTTT.

This chain joins TRBV18 and TRBJ1-1; D possibly corresponds to TRBD1 (5 bases). V was clipped by 4 bases and J by 1 base, with 7 bases between them. Germline-derived CDR1 and CDR2 are KGHSH and LQKENI. The CDR3 spans 13 residues. The CDR3 DNA reads TGTGCCAGCTCACAGACAGAGAACACTGAAGCTTTCTTT. Translating it yields CASSQTENTEAFF.

The chain recombines TRBV6-1 with TRBJ1-2, with 7 bases aligning to TRBD1. Germline V gene lookup returns CDR1 MNHNS and CDR2 SASEGT. The trim removed 1 base at V and 6 bases at J, leaving 8 bases unmatched. CDR3 length equals 15 residues. CDR3 DNA: TGTGCCAGCAGTGAAGGAAATCGGCAGGGGGATGGCTACACCTTC. Translating gives CASSEGNRQGDGYTF.

The chain uses TRBV5-1 and TRBJ2-1; 11 nucleotides match TRBD2. The V gene's germline CDR1 is SGHRS and CDR2 YFSETQ. Losses at the gene ends were 7 bases for V and 6 bases for J; bases not matched to a gene: 12. The CDR3 runs to 16 residues. The CDR3 loop is CASQGPGTSGPNEQFF. The CDR3 coding sequence is TGCGCCAGCCAGGGCCCCGGGACTAGCGGACCCAATGAGCAGTTCTTC.

V gene TRBV7-2 combines with J gene TRBJ1-5, with a weak D call TRBD1 (5 bases). Trimming took off 0 bases at V and 0 bases at J, with 15 bases between the two ends. The CDR3 covers 18 residues. CDR1 and CDR2 from the germline V gene are SGHTA and FQGNSA. CDR3: CASSLAIGTPYSNQPQHF. The CDR3 nucleotides read TGTGCCAGCAGCTTAGCGATCGGGACTCCATATAGCAATCAGCCCCAGCATTTT.

This chain joins TRBV29-1 and TRBJ1-1; unclear D gene. From germline, CDR1 is SQVTM and CDR2 ANQGSEA. The CDR3 is 11 residues long. Deletions cut 7 bases from V and 0 bases from J, with 6 bases between. CDR3 protein: CSGRVNTEAFF. The CDR3 DNA reads as TGCAGCGGGCGGGTGAACACTGAAGCTTTCTTT.

The chain couples TRBV16 to TRBJ1-3; no firm D call. The V and J ends lost 4 bases and 4 bases respectively, with 17 bases between them. This CDR3 region has 16 residues. CDR1 KGHSY and CDR2 FQNENV come from the germline V gene. CDR3 nucleotide sequence: TGTGCCAGCAGCCCACCCGGAGCAAGGCAGGGAAACACCATATATTTT. This sequence encodes CASSPPGARQGNTIYF. Using reference TRBV16 and TRBJ1-3 for the parts outside the CDR3, the full variable domain is GEEVAQTPKHLVRGEGQKAKLYCAPIKGHSYVFWYQQVLKNEFKFLISFQNENVFDETGMPKERFSAKCLPNSPCSLEIQATKLEDSAVYFCASSPPGARQGNTIYFGEGSWLTVV.

The V gene is TRBV18, the J gene TRBJ2-7; D is unresolved. CDR3 length: 15 residues. Germline V gene data show CDR1 as KGHSH and CDR2 as LQKENI. With 1 base removed from V and 3 bases from J, the gap between germline ends came to 13 bases. The CDR3, as DNA: TGTGCCAGCTCACCACTGAGGAACGAGGACTACGAGCAGTACTTC. Residues: CASSPLRNEDYEQYF.

The chain combines TRBV11-3 with TRBJ2-2, with TRBD2 as a possible D gene (6 bases). Germline CDR1 SGHNT, CDR2 YENEEA. The germline V and J ends were trimmed by 5 bases and 4 bases, with 14 bases remaining between them. The CDR3 extends over 15 amino acids. This CDR3 is CASSIGDSGTGELFF. The CDR3 DNA follows: TGTGCCAGCAGCATAGGGGACTCGGGCACCGGGGAGCTGTTTTTT.

The chain links TRBV14 to TRBJ2-1; 8 positions agree with TRBD1. This CDR3 contains 18 residues. Germline CDR1 is SGHDN and CDR2 is FVKESK. With 5 bases clipped from V and 2 bases from J, the junction kept 14 bases outside the gene matches. The CDR3 region is CASSLSWTGFSPYNEQFF. For the CDR3, the DNA is TGTGCCAGCAGCTTATCCTGGACAGGGTTCAGCCCCTACAATGAGCAGTTCTTC.